The 5 T cell receptor beta chains below all came from one sample that was sequenced in a study of blood T cell repertoires in COVID-19. The repertoire was sequenced with immunoSEQ multiplex PCR; TCRdb's copy has only in-frame clones and lacks some. The table has 150,000 to 200,000 clones, 84% seen once; the top ten hold approximately 12%. Specimen: PBMCs or T cells enriched from blood (not recorded which). The receptors derive from a man in his fifties who had recovered from COVID-19.

The gene calls are TRBV7-2 and TRBJ2-2; D gene ambiguous. The CDR3 spans 14 residues. CDR1 is SGHTA, CDR2 FQGNSA, per germline. V was shortened by 6 bases and J by 3 bases, with 11 bases between the two germline ends. CDR3 bases: TGTGCCAGCAGGGGTCGAGGAGACACCGGGGAGCTGTTTTTT. It is translated as CASRGRGDTGELFF.

The chain carries TRBV14 and TRBJ2-1; 9 nucleotides align to TRBD2. This CDR3 contains 16 residues. With 0 bases clipped from V and 4 bases from J, the junction kept 4 bases outside the gene matches. Germline V gives CDR1 SGHDN, CDR2 FVKESK. The CDR3 nucleotides are TGTGCCAGCAGCCAAGAAAGGACTAGCGTTTACAATGAGCAGTTCTTC. It codes for CASSQERTSVYNEQFF.

The chain has TRBV18 and TRBJ2-1, with 8 bases lining up with TRBD2. Germline lookup yields CDR1 KGHSH and CDR2 LQKENI. The CDR3 length is 18 residues. V shed 2 bases, J shed 6 bases, and the junction held 15 bases outside the gene matches. DNA for the CDR3: TGTGCCAGCTCACCAGGAGAGAAGGGACTAGTCTCGCCCAATGAGCAGTTCTTC. Protein product: CASSPGEKGLVSPNEQFF.

This clone has just a few counts. The chain links TRBV5-5 to TRBJ2-2, with a weak D call TRBD1 (5 bases). Trimming pared 0 bases from V and 3 bases from J, leaving 9 bases between. In germline, CDR1 is SGHKS, CDR2 YYEKEE (reference sequence). The length of the CDR3 is 15 residues. CDR3 sequence reads: CASSLDQGYTGELFF. The CDR3 DNA sequence: TGTGCCAGCAGCTTGGATCAGGGATACACCGGGGAGCTGTTTTTT.

CDR3 DNA sequence: TGTGCCAGCAGCCTCACCTTGGGGCCTGGGGAGCTGTTTTTT. It codes for CASSLTLGPGELFF. The chain carries TRBV2 and TRBJ2-2; a weak D match, TRBD1 (5 bases). V was pared by 6 bases and J by 8 bases, with 16 bases between. Germline V gene data show CDR1 as SNHLY and CDR2 as FYNNEI. The length of the CDR3 is 14 residues.